This TCR beta chain was observed in a study of early T cells in non-severe SARS-CoV-2 infection. Study-wide context: Sequenced material consisted of bulk RNA (from unsorted whole blood), and chains were unpaired. Study conclusions and caveats: VDJdb matching favored anti-spike CD8 responses, missing private and CD4 specificities.

Individual cDNA molecules were tagged with unique molecular identifiers, the study reported. From the 5' RACE reads, TCRdb called clonotypes with MiXCR, one entry per CDR3 protein. Of tens of thousands of distinct CDR3 sequences in the sample, 4.9% were seen once. The ends were cut back, 2 bases at V and 8 bases at J, with 13 bases in the middle. The CDR3 spans 14 residues. Germline CDR1 is SGHVS and CDR2 is FQNEAQ. This clonotype showed up many times. The antigen is unknown. Specimen: whole blood. The genes are TRBV7-8 and TRBJ2-1; possible D gene TRBD2, 5 bases. The receptor's source is an adult who was a healthcare worker with PCR-confirmed SARS-CoV-2 infection or an uninfected control (not recorded which). The CDR3 here is CASSLPPLSDEQFF. The CDR3 nucleotides read TGTGCCAGCAGCTTACCACCCCTTAGCGATGAGCAGTTCTTC.